Presented here are 3 T cell receptor beta chains from one specimen sequenced in a study of blood T cell repertoires in COVID-19. TCRdb's table, derived via immunoSEQ multiplex PCR, lists solely in-frame clones and lacks some. Here the sample spans 200,000 to 300,000 clones, roughly 89% being singletons. Sequencing was done on a sample of peripheral blood. The origin of the receptors is a woman between 40 and 50 years old who had recovered from COVID-19.

This clone was observed at least ten times. The chain employs TRBV6-1 and TRBJ2-5; D unresolved. The CDR3 is 14 amino acids. Per the germline V gene, CDR1 is MNHNS and CDR2 is SASEGT. The V end was cut by 3 bases, the J end by 5 bases, with 13 bases between. CDR3 sequence: CASSDDSGRETQYF. The CDR3 coding sequence is TGTGCCAGCAGTGACGACTCCGGCCGGGAGACCCAGTACTTC.

The gene calls are TRBV18 and TRBJ1-1; tentatively, D is TRBD1 (5 bases). The CDR3 totals 18 residues. Germline loops: CDR1 KGHSH, CDR2 LQKENI. V was pared by 0 bases and J by 11 bases, with 28 bases between. The CDR3 coding sequence is TGTGCCAGCTCACCACCGGTATTCGGGGGACGGCTTAGGTCGGTGGCTTTCTTT. This codes for CASSPPVFGGRLRSVAFF.

This clone was recorded once. This chain connects TRBV7-9 to TRBJ1-1; weak D call: TRBD1 (6 bases). This CDR3 is 14 amino acids long. Between the trimmed V and J ends, which lost 4 bases and 8 bases, there was a span of 17 bases. Germline CDR1 and CDR2: SEHNR and FQNEAQ (reference sequence). CDR3 protein: CASSSDQGLTEAFF. CDR3 nucleotides: TGTGCCAGCAGCTCAGACCAGGGGCTTACGGAAGCTTTCTTT.